This TCR beta chain is drawn from a study of blood T cell repertoires in COVID-19. Study-level background: PBMCs, B-cell-depleted T cells, or T cells were the source of the cDNA or gDNA that made up the material.

Sequencing used immunoSEQ multiplex PCR; TCRdb keeps in-frame clones, though not all of them. The table lists about 160,000 clones, about 92% of them singletons, with around 2% in the top ten. Those enrolled in Seattle joined during active infection and were followed longitudinally afterward. CDR1 is LNHDA and CDR2 is SQIVND in the germline V gene (reference sequence). The CDR3 runs to 13 residues. Trimming cost V 5 bases and J 6 bases; bases outside gene matches: 6. This clone appeared a single time. The J gene is TRBJ1-1, the V gene TRBV19; 7 nucleotides line up with TRBD1. Material: peripheral blood. The sequence was collected from a woman between 55 and 75 years old with COVID-19, enrolled during active disease. CDR3 sequence: CASSFRTGSEAFF. The CDR3 DNA sequence: TGTGCCAGTAGTTTCAGGACAGGCTCTGAAGCTTTCTTT.